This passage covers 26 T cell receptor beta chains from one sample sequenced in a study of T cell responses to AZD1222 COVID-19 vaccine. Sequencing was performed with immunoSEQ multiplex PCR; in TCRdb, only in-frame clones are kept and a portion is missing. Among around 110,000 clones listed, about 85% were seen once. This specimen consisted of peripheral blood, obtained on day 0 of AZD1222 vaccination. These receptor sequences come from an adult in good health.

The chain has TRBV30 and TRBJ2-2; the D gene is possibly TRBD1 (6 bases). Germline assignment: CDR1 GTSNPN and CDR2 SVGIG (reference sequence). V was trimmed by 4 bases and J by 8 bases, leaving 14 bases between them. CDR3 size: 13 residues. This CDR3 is CAWTLTGPGELFF. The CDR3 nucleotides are TGTGCCTGGACCTTGACAGGTCCGGGGGAGCTGTTTTTT.

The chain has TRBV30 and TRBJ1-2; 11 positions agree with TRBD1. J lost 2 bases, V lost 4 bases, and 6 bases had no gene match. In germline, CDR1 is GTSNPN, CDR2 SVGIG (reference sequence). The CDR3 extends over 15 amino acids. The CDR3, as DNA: TGTGCCTGGAATCGGGGGACAGGGGGGAACTATGGCTACACCTTC. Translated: CAWNRGTGGNYGYTF.

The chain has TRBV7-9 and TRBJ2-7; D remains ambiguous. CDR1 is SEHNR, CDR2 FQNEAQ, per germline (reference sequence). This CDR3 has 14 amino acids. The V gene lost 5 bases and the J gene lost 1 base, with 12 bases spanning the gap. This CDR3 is CASSTGSHSYEQYF. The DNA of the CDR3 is TGTGCCAGCAGCACTGGGTCCCATTCCTACGAGCAGTACTTC.

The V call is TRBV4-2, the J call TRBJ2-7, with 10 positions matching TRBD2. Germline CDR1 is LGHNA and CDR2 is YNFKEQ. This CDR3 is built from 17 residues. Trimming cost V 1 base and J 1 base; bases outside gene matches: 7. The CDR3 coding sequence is TGTGCCAGCAGCCAAGCCGGACTAGCGGTCCTATCCTACGAGCAGTACTTC. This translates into CASSQAGLAVLSYEQYF.

The CDR3 protein is CASSPSDTNEKLFF. CDR3 nucleotide sequence: TGTGCCAGCAGCCCTAGTGACACAAATGAAAAACTGTTTTTT. The chain has TRBV5-5 and TRBJ1-4; the D is unclear. Germline V gene lookup returns CDR1 SGHKS and CDR2 YYEKEE (reference sequence). The CDR3 is 14 amino acids. The V end lost 4 bases, the J end lost 5 bases, and 12 bases lay between the germline ends.

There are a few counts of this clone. The CDR3 sequence: CASSWGDRGIQETQYF. The CDR3 DNA follows: TGTGCCAGCAGCTGGGGGGACAGGGGGATACAAGAGACCCAGTACTTC. The chain has TRBV7-9 and TRBJ2-5; TRBD1 agrees at 11 bases. J gave up 2 bases and V 4 bases, and 6 bases lay outside the gene matches. The CDR3 consists of 16 residues. Germline V gives CDR1 SEHNR, CDR2 FQNEAQ (reference sequence).

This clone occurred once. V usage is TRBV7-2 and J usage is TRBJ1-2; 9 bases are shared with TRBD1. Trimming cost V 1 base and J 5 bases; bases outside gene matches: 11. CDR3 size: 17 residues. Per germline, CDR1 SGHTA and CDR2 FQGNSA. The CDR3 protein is CASSLVPGQGALYGYTF. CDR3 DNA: TGTGCCAGCAGCTTAGTTCCGGGACAGGGTGCTTTGTATGGCTACACCTTC. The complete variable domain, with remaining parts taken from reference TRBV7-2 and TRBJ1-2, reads GAGVSQSPSNKVTEKGKDVELRCDPISGHTALYWYRQSLGQGLEFLIYFQGNSAPDKSGLPSDRFSAERTGGSVSTLTIQRTQQEDSAVYLCASSLVPGQGALYGYTFGSGTRLTVV.

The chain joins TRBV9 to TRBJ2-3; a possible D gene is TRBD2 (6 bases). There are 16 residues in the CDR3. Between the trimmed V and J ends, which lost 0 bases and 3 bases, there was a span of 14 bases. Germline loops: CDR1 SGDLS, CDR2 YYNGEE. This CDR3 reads CASSVGVGAGTDTQYF. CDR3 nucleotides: TGTGCCAGCAGCGTAGGGGTGGGTGCGGGGACAGATACGCAGTATTTT.

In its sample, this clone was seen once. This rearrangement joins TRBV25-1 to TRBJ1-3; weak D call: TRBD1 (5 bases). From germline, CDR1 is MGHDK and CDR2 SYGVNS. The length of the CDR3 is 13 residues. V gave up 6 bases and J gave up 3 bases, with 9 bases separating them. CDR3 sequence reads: CASSRDSGNTIYF. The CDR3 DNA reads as TGTGCCAGCAGCAGGGATAGTGGAAACACCATATATTTT.

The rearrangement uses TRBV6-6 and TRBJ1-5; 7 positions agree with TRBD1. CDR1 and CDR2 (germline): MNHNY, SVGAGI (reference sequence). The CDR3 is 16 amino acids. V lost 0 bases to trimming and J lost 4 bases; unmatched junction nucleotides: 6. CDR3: CASSYSFPRGNQPQHF. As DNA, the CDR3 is TGTGCCAGCAGTTACTCTTTCCCCAGGGGGAATCAGCCCCAGCATTTT.

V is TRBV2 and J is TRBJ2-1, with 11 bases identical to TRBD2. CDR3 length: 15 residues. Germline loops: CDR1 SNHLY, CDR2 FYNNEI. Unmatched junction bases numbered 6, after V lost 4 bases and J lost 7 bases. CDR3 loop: CASSATSGTGNEQFF. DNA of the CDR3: TGTGCCAGCAGTGCGACTAGCGGGACCGGGAATGAGCAGTTCTTC.

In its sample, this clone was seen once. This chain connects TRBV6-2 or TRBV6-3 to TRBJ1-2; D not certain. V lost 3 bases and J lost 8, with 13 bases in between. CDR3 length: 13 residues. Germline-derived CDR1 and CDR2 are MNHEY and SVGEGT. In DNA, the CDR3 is TGTGCCAGCAGTTATAGGAACACCCTAGGCTACACCTTC. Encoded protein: CASSYRNTLGYTF.

This chain's CDR3 is CASWGGPSGANVLTF. CDR3 DNA sequence: TGTGCCAGCTGGGGGGGTCCCTCTGGGGCCAACGTCCTGACTTTC. The chain recombines TRBV25-1 with TRBJ2-6; 7 bases align to TRBD2. The V gene end was trimmed by 8 bases and the J gene end by 0 bases; junction bases not matched to a gene: 4. The CDR3 totals 15 residues. Germline CDR1 is MGHDK and CDR2 is SYGVNS.

The CDR3 bases are TGTGCCAGCAGCTCGAAGCCAAATAAGCAGTATTTT. This encodes CASSSKPNKQYF. J is TRBJ2-3 and V is TRBV7-9; D unclear. Between the trimmed V and J ends, which lost 4 bases and 11 bases, there was a span of 13 bases. This CDR3 contains 12 residues. From germline, CDR1 is SEHNR and CDR2 FQNEAQ (reference sequence).

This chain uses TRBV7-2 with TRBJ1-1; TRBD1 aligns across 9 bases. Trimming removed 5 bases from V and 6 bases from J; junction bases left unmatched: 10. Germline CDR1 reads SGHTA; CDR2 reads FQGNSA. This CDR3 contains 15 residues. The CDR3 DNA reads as TGTGCCAGCAGCGTCCCGGGACAGGGAAACGCTGAAGCTTTCTTT. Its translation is CASSVPGQGNAEAFF.

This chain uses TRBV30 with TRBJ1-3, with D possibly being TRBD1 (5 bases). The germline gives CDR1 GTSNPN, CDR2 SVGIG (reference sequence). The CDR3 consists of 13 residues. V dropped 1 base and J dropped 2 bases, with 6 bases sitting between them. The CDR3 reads CAWSGTTGNTIYF. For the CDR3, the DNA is TGTGCCTGGAGTGGGACAACTGGAAACACCATATATTTT.

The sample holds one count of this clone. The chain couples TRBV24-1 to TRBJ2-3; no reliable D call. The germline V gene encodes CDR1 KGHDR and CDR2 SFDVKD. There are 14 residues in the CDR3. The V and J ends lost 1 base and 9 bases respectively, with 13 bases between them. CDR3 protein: CATSDFDGRQTQYF. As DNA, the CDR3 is TGTGCCACCAGTGATTTTGACGGCAGGCAAACGCAGTATTTT.

The CDR3 here is CASRPSRDYQPQHF. The CDR3 DNA sequence: TGTGCCAGTAGGCCATCCAGGGATTATCAGCCCCAGCATTTT. V usage is TRBV19 and J usage is TRBJ1-5, with a possible D match to TRBD1 (5 bases). The CDR3 has 14 amino acids. Germline V gene sequence: CDR1 LNHDA, CDR2 SQIVND (reference sequence). Trimming removed 6 bases at V and 5 bases at J, with 14 bases between. Variable domain in full (rest from reference TRBV19 and TRBJ1-5): DGGITQSPKYLFRKEGQNVTLSCEQNLNHDAMYWYRQDPGQGLRLIYYSQIVNDFQKGDIAEGYSVSREKKESFPLTVTSAQKNPTAFYLCASRPSRDYQPQHFGDGTRLSIL.

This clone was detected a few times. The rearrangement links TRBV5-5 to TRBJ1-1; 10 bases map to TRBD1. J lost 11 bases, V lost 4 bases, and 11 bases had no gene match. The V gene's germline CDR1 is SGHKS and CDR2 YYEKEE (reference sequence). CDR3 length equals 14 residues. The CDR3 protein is CASSPGQGELGAFF. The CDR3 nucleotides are TGTGCCAGCAGCCCTGGACAGGGGGAGCTTGGGGCTTTCTTT.

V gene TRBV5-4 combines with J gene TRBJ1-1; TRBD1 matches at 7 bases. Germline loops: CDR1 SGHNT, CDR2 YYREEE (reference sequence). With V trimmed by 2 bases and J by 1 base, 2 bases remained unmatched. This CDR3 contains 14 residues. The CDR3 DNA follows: TGTGCCAGCAGCTTCAGGGGGACGAACACTGAAGCTTTCTTT. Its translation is CASSFRGTNTEAFF.

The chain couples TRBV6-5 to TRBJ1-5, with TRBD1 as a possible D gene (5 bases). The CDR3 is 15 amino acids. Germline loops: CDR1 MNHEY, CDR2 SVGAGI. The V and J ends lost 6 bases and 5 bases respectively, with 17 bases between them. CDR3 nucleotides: TGTGCCAGCAGACGAGGATTACAGGCCTATCAGCCCCAGCATTTT. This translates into CASRRGLQAYQPQHF.

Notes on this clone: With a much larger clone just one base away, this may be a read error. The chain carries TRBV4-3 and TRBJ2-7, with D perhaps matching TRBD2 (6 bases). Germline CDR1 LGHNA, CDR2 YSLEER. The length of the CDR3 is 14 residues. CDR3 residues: CANSAGAGTYEQYF. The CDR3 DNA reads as TGCGCCAACAGCGCGGGCGCGGGAACCTACGAGCAGTACTTC.

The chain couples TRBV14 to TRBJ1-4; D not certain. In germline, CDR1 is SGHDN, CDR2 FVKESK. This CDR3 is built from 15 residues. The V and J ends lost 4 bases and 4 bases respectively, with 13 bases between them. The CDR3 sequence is CASSPRRGFNEKLFF. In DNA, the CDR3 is TGTGCCAGCAGCCCAAGACGAGGGTTTAATGAAAAACTGTTTTTT.

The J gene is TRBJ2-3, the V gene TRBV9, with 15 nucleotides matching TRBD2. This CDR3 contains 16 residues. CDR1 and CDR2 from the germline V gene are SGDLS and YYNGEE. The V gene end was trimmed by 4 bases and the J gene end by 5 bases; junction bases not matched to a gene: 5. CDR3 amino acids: CASSMGLAGGGDTQYF. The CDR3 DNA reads TGTGCCAGCAGCATGGGACTAGCGGGGGGTGGAGATACGCAGTATTTT.

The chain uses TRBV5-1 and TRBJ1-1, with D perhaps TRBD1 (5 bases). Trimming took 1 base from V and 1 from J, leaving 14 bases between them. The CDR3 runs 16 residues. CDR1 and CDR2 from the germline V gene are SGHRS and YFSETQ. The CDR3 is CASSLNEGRGNTEAFF. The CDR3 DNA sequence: TGCGCCAGCAGCTTGAACGAGGGGCGCGGGAACACTGAAGCTTTCTTT.

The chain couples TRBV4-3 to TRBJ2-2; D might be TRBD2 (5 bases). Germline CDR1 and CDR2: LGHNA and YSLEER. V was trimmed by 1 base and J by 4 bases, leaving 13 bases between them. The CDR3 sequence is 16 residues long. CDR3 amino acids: CASSQGPTRITGELFF. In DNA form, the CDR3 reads TGCGCCAGCAGCCAAGGCCCTACTAGAATCACCGGGGAGCTGTTTTTT.